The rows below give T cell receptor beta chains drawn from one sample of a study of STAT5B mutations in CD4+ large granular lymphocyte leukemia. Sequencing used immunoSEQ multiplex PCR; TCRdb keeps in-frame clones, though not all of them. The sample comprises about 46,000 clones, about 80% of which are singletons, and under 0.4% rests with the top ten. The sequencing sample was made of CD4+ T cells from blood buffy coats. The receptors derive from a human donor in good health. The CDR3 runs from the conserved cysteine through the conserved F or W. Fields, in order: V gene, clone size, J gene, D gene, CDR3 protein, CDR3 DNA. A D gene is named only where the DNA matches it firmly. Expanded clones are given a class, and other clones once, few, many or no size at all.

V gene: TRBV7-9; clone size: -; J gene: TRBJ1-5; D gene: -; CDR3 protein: CASSFDPDQPQHF; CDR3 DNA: TGTGCCAGCAGCTTCGATCCAGATCAGCCCCAGCATTTT
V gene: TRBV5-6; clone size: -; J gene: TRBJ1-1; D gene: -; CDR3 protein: CASSSDGGRALNTEAFF; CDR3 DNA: TGTGCCAGCAGCTCGGACGGGGGCCGGGCATTGAACACTGAAGCTTTCTTT
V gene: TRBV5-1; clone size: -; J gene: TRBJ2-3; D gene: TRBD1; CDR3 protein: CASSLMMIQGAGDTQYF; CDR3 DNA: TGCGCCAGCAGCCTGATGATGATACAGGGGGCAGGGGATACGCAGTATTTT
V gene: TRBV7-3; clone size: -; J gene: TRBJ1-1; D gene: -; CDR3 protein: CASSLNREGTEAFF; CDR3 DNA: TGTGCCAGCAGCCTCAACAGGGAAGGGACTGAAGCTTTCTTT
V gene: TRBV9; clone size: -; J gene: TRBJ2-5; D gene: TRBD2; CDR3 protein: CASSVQAGGQETQYF; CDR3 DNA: TGTGCCAGCAGCGTCCAGGCGGGGGGGCAAGAGACCCAGTACTTC
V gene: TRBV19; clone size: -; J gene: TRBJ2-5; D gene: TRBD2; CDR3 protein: CASSILELAGPQYF; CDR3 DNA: TGTGCCAGTAGTATACTCGAACTAGCGGGGCCCCAGTACTTC
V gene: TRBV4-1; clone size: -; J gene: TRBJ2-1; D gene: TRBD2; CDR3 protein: CASSQDTASGRYNEQFF; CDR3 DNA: TGCGCCAGCAGCCAAGATACGGCTAGCGGGAGGTACAATGAGCAGTTCTTC
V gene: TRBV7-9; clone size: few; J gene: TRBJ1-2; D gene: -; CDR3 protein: CASSLGAVRRGYGYTF; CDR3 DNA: TGTGCCAGCAGCTTAGGGGCGGTTAGAAGGGGATATGGCTACACCTTC
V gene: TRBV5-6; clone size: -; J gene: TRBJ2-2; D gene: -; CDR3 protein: CASSRIRGAAGELFF; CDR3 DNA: TGTGCCAGCAGCCGAATCCGGGGGGCGGCCGGGGAGCTGTTTTTT
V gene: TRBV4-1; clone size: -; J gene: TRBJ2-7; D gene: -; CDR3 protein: CASSQNRDKDYEQYF; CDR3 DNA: TGCGCCAGCAGCCAGAACCGGGACAAAGACTACGAGCAGTACTTC
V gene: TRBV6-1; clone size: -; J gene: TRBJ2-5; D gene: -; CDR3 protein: CASSDGGQNQETQYF; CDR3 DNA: TGTGCCAGCAGTGACGGGGGACAGAACCAAGAGACCCAGTACTTC
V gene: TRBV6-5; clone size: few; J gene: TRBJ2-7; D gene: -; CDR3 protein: CASSYRLGPYEQYF; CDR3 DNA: TGTGCCAGCAGTTACAGGTTGGGTCCCTACGAGCAGTACTTC
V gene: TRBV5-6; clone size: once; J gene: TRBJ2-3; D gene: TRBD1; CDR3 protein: CASGFGQQGSDTQYF; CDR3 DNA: TGTGCCAGCGGATTCGGACAACAGGGGTCCGATACGCAGTATTTT
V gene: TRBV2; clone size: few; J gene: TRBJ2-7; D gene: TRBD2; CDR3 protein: CASSDREGEQYF; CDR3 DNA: TGTGCCAGCAGTGACAGGGAGGGCGAGCAGTACTTC
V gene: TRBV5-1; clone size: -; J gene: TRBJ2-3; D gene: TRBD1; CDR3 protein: CASSRDRTDTQYF; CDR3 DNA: TGCGCCAGCAGCCGGGACAGAACAGATACGCAGTATTTT
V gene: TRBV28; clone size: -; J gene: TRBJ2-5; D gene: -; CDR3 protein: CASSLAGAETQYF; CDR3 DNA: TGTGCCAGCAGTTTAGCGGGGGCGGAGACCCAGTACTTC
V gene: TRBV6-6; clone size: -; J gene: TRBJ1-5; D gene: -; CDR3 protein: CASSYSKVGWPQHF; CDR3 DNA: TGTGCCAGCAGTTACTCGAAGGTTGGGTGGCCCCAGCATTTT
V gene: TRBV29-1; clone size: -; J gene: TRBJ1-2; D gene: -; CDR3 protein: CSAFQTQWYGYTF; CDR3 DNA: TGCAGCGCTTTCCAGACACAGTGGTATGGCTACACCTTC
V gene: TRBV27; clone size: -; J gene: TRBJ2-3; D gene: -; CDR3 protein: CASSLSRVADTQYF; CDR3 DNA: TGTGCCAGCAGTTTATCGAGGGTAGCAGATACGCAGTATTTT
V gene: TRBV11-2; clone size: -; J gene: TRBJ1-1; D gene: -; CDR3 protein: CASSLVPENTEAFF; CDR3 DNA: TGTGCCAGCAGCTTAGTTCCTGAGAACACTGAAGCTTTCTTT
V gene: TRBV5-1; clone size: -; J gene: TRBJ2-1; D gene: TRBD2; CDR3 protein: CASSLGTRAGGSYNEQFF; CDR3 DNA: TGCGCCAGCAGCTTGGGGACGAGAGCGGGAGGGTCCTACAATGAGCAGTTCTTC
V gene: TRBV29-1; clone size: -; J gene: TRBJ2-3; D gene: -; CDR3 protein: CSVVYGTDTQYF; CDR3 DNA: TGCAGCGTTGTCTACGGTACAGATACGCAGTATTTT
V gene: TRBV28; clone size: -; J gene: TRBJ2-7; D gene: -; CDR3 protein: CASSLRGYEQYF; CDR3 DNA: TGTGCCAGCAGTTTACGGGGATACGAGCAGTACTTC